This T cell receptor beta chain appears in the sequencing data of a study of human T cells and chemical hapten exposure. The time point here: pre-sensitization, week 0. The treatment here: therapeutic diphenylcyclopropenone sensitization with weekly scalp DPC. Venepuncture was done earlier than the placement of each patch test. Single cDNA molecules in the library carried unique molecular identifiers attached during preparation. Using its own MiXCR run on the RACE reads, TCRdb lists one record per CDR3 protein. The profile shows fewer than 150,000 distinct CDR3 sequences, approximately 12% of them singletons. The CDR3 runs to 12 residues. Germline CDR1 reads LGHNT; CDR2 reads FRNRAP. V lost 7 bases and J lost 1, with 7 bases in between.

The chain recombines TRBV12-5 with TRBJ1-1, with no clear D. The sequences come from whole blood, collected in connection with sensitization to the hapten diphenylcyclopropenone (DPC). The clonotype comes from a woman aged 18-29 years with alopecia areata. Some clones in this sample may be carry-over from other donors' samples. The CDR3 DNA reads TGTGCTAGTGCACCAGGGAACACTGAAGCTTTCTTT. Its translation is CASAPGNTEAFF.